The 31 T cell receptor beta chains listed next were all sequenced from one sample in a study of cytomegalovirus exposure and HLA in healthy donors. The study ran its PCR with 60 Vbeta and 13 Jbeta primers. The method was immunoSEQ multiplex PCR; TCRdb's version includes in-frame clones alone and lacks a portion of them. This sample has around 63,000 clones; under 85% occur once, and the top ten carry roughly 3%. The sample was PBMCs. The receptor source for this set is a woman aged 30 to 39 in good health and CMV-seronegative.

The chain uses TRBV4-2 and TRBJ2-1, with 8 bases aligning to TRBD2. The CDR3 extends over 18 amino acids. Per germline, CDR1 LGHNA and CDR2 YNFKEQ. V trimming: 5 bases; J trimming: 0 bases; junction bases outside the gene matches: 12. CDR3 protein: CASSAQTSAGSSYNEQFF. For the CDR3, the DNA is TGTGCCAGCAGCGCCCAGACTAGCGCTGGAAGCTCCTACAATGAGCAGTTCTTC.

This chain joins TRBV19 and TRBJ2-3, with 8 nucleotides matching TRBD2. This CDR3 contains 15 residues. Trimming cost V 4 bases and J 4 bases; bases outside gene matches: 7. CDR1 and CDR2 (germline): LNHDA, SQIVND (reference sequence). This CDR3 is CASSNGGAFADTQYF. The CDR3 coding sequence is TGTGCCAGTAGTAACGGGGGGGCTTTCGCAGATACGCAGTATTTT.

The DNA for the CDR3 is TGTGCCAGCAGACCCGGGACAGGTGGCGAGCAGTACTTC. Its protein is CASRPGTGGEQYF. The chain couples TRBV6-5 to TRBJ2-7, with TRBD1 identical over 8 bases. Per germline, CDR1 MNHEY and CDR2 SVGAGI. The J segment lost 6 bases and the V segment lost 6 bases, leaving 7 bases of the junction unmatched. There are 13 residues in the CDR3.

The V gene is TRBV5-4, the J gene TRBJ1-1; D is undetermined. This CDR3 is built from 15 residues. Trimming left V 0 bases short and J 1 base short, with 10 bases between. Germline values: CDR1 SGHNT, CDR2 YYREEE (reference sequence). The CDR3 here is CASSLVEGGNTEAFF. The CDR3 DNA reads TGTGCCAGCAGCTTGGTGGAGGGAGGGAACACTGAAGCTTTCTTT.

This rearrangement joins TRBV19 to TRBJ1-5, with 7 bases aligning to TRBD1. Germline V lookup: CDR1 LNHDA, CDR2 SQIVND (reference sequence). Trimming removed 6 bases from V and 7 bases from J; junction bases left unmatched: 6. CDR3 length: 13 residues. The CDR3 DNA reads as TGTGCCAGTAGAGGACAGGTTAACCAGCCCCAGCATTTT. This translates into CASRGQVNQPQHF.

In its sample, this clone was seen once. This rearrangement joins TRBV9 to TRBJ2-7, with 9 nucleotides matching TRBD2. Germline loops: CDR1 SGDLS, CDR2 YYNGEE. After removal of 4 bases from V and 6 bases from J, the junction contained 11 bases not matched to a gene. CDR3 length equals 15 residues. The chain's CDR3 is CASSPRLAVPLEQYF. CDR3 DNA sequence: TGTGCCAGCAGCCCAAGACTAGCGGTCCCGCTCGAGCAGTACTTC. Together with reference TRBV9 and TRBJ2-7, the CDR3 gives the full variable domain: DSGVTQTPKHLITATGQRVTLRCSPRSGDLSVYWYQQSLDQGLQFLIQYYNGEERAKGNILERFSAQQFPDLHSELNLSSLELGDSALYFCASSPRLAVPLEQYFGPGTRLTVT.

This rearrangement joins TRBV19 to TRBJ1-4; 7 nucleotides line up with TRBD1. The germline CDR1 and CDR2 sequences are LNHDA and SQIVND (reference sequence). This CDR3 has 14 amino acids. V trimming: 4 bases; J trimming: 8 bases; junction bases outside the gene matches: 7. CDR3 sequence reads: CASSTDRANEKLFF. The CDR3 DNA follows: TGTGCCAGTAGTACAGACAGGGCGAACGAAAAACTGTTTTTT.

V is TRBV5-4 and J is TRBJ2-7; 7 bases align to TRBD1. The CDR3 consists of 15 residues. The germline V gene has CDR1 SGHNT and CDR2 YYREEE (reference sequence). Unmatched junction bases numbered 6, after V lost 3 bases and J lost 0 bases. CDR3 DNA: TGTGCCAGCAGCTGGGGACAGTCCGACTCCTACGAGCAGTACTTC. It yields the protein CASSWGQSDSYEQYF.

V gene TRBV19 combines with J gene TRBJ1-1; D possibly corresponds to TRBD1 (5 bases). Trimming took 3 bases from V and 11 from J, leaving 13 bases between them. The germline gives CDR1 LNHDA, CDR2 SQIVND (reference sequence). The CDR3 is 12 residues long. Here the CDR3 reads CASSMSRGLAFF. In nucleotides, the CDR3 is TGTGCCAGTAGTATGAGTAGGGGTTTGGCTTTCTTT.

The chain is built from TRBV6-1 and TRBJ2-7; TRBD1 matches 11 bases. The length of the CDR3 is 14 residues. V gave up 7 bases and J gave up 3 bases; unmatched junction bases: 5. The germline V gene has CDR1 MNHNS and CDR2 SASEGT. The CDR3 coding sequence is TGTGCCAGCACGGGGACAGGGGGAATCTACGAGCAGTACTTC. Its protein is CASTGTGGIYEQYF.

This clone was seen more than once but under ten times. This chain connects TRBV6-5 to TRBJ2-3; perhaps TRBD1 as D (5 bases). Looked up from germline, CDR1 is MNHEY and CDR2 is SVGAGI. This CDR3 region has 16 residues. Between the trimmed V and J ends, which lost 0 bases and 1 base, there was a span of 11 bases. The CDR3 loop is CASSYSIIGGTDTQYF. The CDR3 DNA follows: TGTGCCAGCAGTTACTCGATCATAGGGGGCACAGATACGCAGTATTTT.

The chain recombines TRBV19 with TRBJ1-5; 7 bases agree with TRBD1. The CDR3 has 14 amino acids. Germline V gene data show CDR1 as LNHDA and CDR2 as SQIVND (reference sequence). V shed 7 bases, J shed 4 bases, and the junction held 7 bases outside the gene matches. The CDR3 loop reads CASTASGGNQPQHF. CDR3 in DNA: TGTGCCAGTACCGCCTCAGGGGGGAATCAGCCCCAGCATTTT.

DNA of the CDR3: TGCGCCAGCAGCTTCGGTGAAAACTATGGCTACACCTTC. This translates into CASSFGENYGYTF. The J gene is TRBJ1-2, the V gene TRBV5-1; D is ambiguous. The CDR3 contains 13 residues. Trimming took 2 bases from V and 2 from J, leaving 7 bases between them. CDR1 SGHRS and CDR2 YFSETQ come from the germline V gene.

V usage is TRBV30 and J usage is TRBJ1-5, with unresolved D. This CDR3 spans 13 amino acids. V was cut by 2 bases and J by 6 bases, with 11 bases left in between. CDR1 and CDR2 (germline): GTSNPN, SVGIG (reference sequence). The CDR3 reads CAWSIGGSQPQHF. The DNA for the CDR3 is TGTGCCTGGAGTATCGGCGGGAGTCAGCCCCAGCATTTT. Complete variable domain (other parts from reference TRBV30 and TRBJ1-5): SQTIHQWPATLVQPVGSPLSLECTVEGTSNPNLYWYRQAAGRGLQLLFYSVGIGQISSEVPQNLSASRPQDRQFILSSKKLLLSDSGFYLCAWSIGGSQPQHFGDGTRLSIL.

This clone was detected only once. This chain uses TRBV6-4 with TRBJ2-2; 10 bases line up with TRBD1. This CDR3 spans 14 amino acids. Germline V CDR1 and CDR2: MRHNA, SNTAGT. The CDR3 region has the DNA TGTGCTGCGACAGGGGGCCTGAACACCGGGGAGCTGTTTTTT. Its translation: CAATGGLNTGELFF.

The chain carries TRBV4-1 and TRBJ1-1; weak D call: TRBD1 (5 bases). The CDR3 runs to 14 residues. V lost 1 base, J lost 2 bases, and 8 bases lay in between. CDR1 MGHRA and CDR2 YSYEKL come from the germline V gene. The CDR3, as DNA: TGCGCCAGCAGCCAAGGCGGGGGTAACACTGAAGCTTTCTTT. Protein product: CASSQGGGNTEAFF.

The V call is TRBV7-9, the J call TRBJ2-7, with D possibly matching TRBD1 (6 bases). The CDR3 runs to 13 residues. V lost 4 bases and J 2 bases, leaving 9 bases between the germline ends. Germline values: CDR1 SEHNR, CDR2 FQNEAQ (reference sequence). For the CDR3, the DNA is TGTGCCAGCAGCTGGGACAACGCCTACGAGCAGTACTTC. Translation gives CASSWDNAYEQYF.

This clone was observed a few times. The V gene is TRBV29-1, the J gene TRBJ1-1; 8 bases are shared with TRBD1. CDR1 and CDR2 from the germline V gene are SQVTM and ANQGSEA. The CDR3 covers 14 residues. V lost 4 bases and J lost 0; bases outside the gene matches: 4. CDR3 loop: CSVAQGAMNTEAFF. Here the CDR3 DNA reads TGCAGCGTTGCGCAGGGGGCGATGAACACTGAAGCTTTCTTT.

The rearrangement uses TRBV7-2 and TRBJ1-4; 8 positions agree with TRBD1. The CDR3 has 14 residues. The V gene's germline CDR1 is SGHTA and CDR2 FQGNSA. Trimming took 5 bases from V and 6 from J; bases not matched to a gene: 5. The CDR3 DNA reads as TGTGCCAGCAGCCTACAGGGGGGTGATGAAAAACTGTTTTTT. This codes for CASSLQGGDEKLFF.

The gene calls are TRBV4-1 and TRBJ2-7; 7 bases are shared with TRBD1. Trimming cost V 3 bases and J 7 bases; bases outside gene matches: 9. The germline CDR1 and CDR2 sequences are MGHRA and YSYEKL. This CDR3 contains 14 residues. CDR3 protein: CASSQMTGIGEQYV. CDR3 bases: TGCGCCAGCAGCCAGATGACAGGGATCGGGGAGCAGTACGTC.

This chain connects TRBV30 to TRBJ2-2, with D perhaps matching TRBD1 (5 bases). Germline CDR1 and CDR2: GTSNPN and SVGIG (reference sequence). The CDR3 length is 14 residues. V lost 3 bases to trimming and J lost 1 base, with 9 bases between them. The CDR3 sequence: CAWRNRWNTGELFF. DNA of the CDR3: TGTGCCTGGAGGAACAGGTGGAACACCGGGGAGCTGTTTTTT.

This clone was observed a few times. The chain carries TRBV25-1 and TRBJ1-1; 9 bases map to TRBD1. CDR1 and CDR2 (germline): MGHDK, SYGVNS. The CDR3 has 15 amino acids. V was clipped by 4 bases and J by 1 base; unmatched bases: 4. CDR3 in amino acids: CASSGDRASNTEAFF. CDR3 nucleotides: TGTGCCAGCAGTGGGGACAGGGCGTCGAACACTGAAGCTTTCTTT.

The chain combines TRBV19 with TRBJ2-3; unclear D gene. The CDR3 covers 16 residues. CDR1 and CDR2 (germline): LNHDA, SQIVND (reference sequence). Trimming took off 3 bases at V and 0 bases at J, with 13 bases between the two ends. CDR3 amino acids: CASSIMPVPSTDTQYF. The CDR3 DNA is TGTGCCAGTAGTATTATGCCGGTACCTAGCACAGATACGCAGTATTTT.

The chain employs TRBV27 and TRBJ2-6, with D uncertain. The CDR3 consists of 13 residues. The germline CDR1 and CDR2 sequences are MNHEY and SMNVEV (reference sequence). Trimming pared 5 bases from V and 2 bases from J, leaving 4 bases between. CDR3 sequence (DNA): TGTGCCAGCAGTGCGGCTGGGGCCAACGTCCTGACTTTC. This gives the protein CASSAAGANVLTF.

J is TRBJ1-2 and V is TRBV27, with TRBD1 matching over 8 bases. This CDR3 region has 14 residues. The V and J ends lost 8 bases and 4 bases, in that order; junction bases with no gene match: 9. In germline, CDR1 is MNHEY, CDR2 SMNVEV (reference sequence). CDR3 coding DNA: TGTGCCAGCGCCCCGGGGGACAGGTCCTATGGCTACACCTTC. The encoded protein is CASAPGDRSYGYTF.

The chain recombines TRBV7-9 with TRBJ1-4; 8 positions match TRBD1. From germline, CDR1 is SEHNR and CDR2 FQNEAQ (reference sequence). The CDR3 spans 17 residues. With 5 bases clipped from V and 8 bases from J, the junction kept 16 bases outside the gene matches. CDR3 nucleotides: TGTGCCAGCAGCCCGGCCAGGCAGACAGGGGCGAGGGAAAAACTGTTTTTT. It yields the protein CASSPARQTGAREKLFF. Looking up the rest from reference TRBV7-9 and TRBJ1-4 gives the full variable domain: DTGVSQNPRHKITKRGQNVTFRCDPISEHNRLYWYRQTLGQGPEFLTYFQNEAQLEKSRLLSDRFSAERPKGSFSTLEIQRTEQGDSAMYLCASSPARQTGAREKLFFGSGTQLSVL.

V is TRBV23-1 and J is TRBJ2-5, with a tentative D call TRBD2 (6 bases). TRBV23-1 is known as an ORF, though its function is uncertain. V dropped 0 bases and J dropped 2 bases, with 10 bases sitting between them. This CDR3 has 15 residues. CDR3 in amino acids: CASSQSPSEQETQYF. As DNA, the CDR3 is TGCGCCAGCAGTCAATCACCTAGCGAACAAGAGACCCAGTACTTC.

The chain links TRBV12-5 to TRBJ2-1, with 12 bases aligning to TRBD2. With 7 bases clipped from V and 8 bases from J, the junction kept 9 bases outside the gene matches. Germline CDR1 reads LGHNT; CDR2 reads FRNRAP. This CDR3 is built from 15 residues. The chain's CDR3 is CASASLAGGIHEQFF. The DNA of the CDR3 is TGTGCTAGTGCTTCCCTAGCGGGAGGGATCCATGAGCAGTTCTTC.

This chain connects TRBV5-8 to TRBJ2-7, with D possibly matching TRBD1 (6 bases). The CDR3 runs to 15 residues. V lost 4 bases, J lost 6 bases, and 20 bases lay in between. Germline-derived CDR1 and CDR2 are SGHTS and YDEGEE. Here the CDR3 DNA reads TGTGCCAGCAGCCCGCCCTCCAATCCCAGGGGCGAGCAGTACTTC. It yields the protein CASSPPSNPRGEQYF.

The V and J genes are TRBV19 and TRBJ2-5, with a weak D call TRBD1 (5 bases). Per germline, CDR1 LNHDA and CDR2 SQIVND (reference sequence). The V gene lost 2 bases and the J gene lost 1 base, with 5 bases spanning the gap. The CDR3 has 13 amino acids. As DNA, the CDR3 is TGTGCCAGTAGTATACAGGGCCAAGAGACCCAGTACTTC. It codes for CASSIQGQETQYF.

This chain connects TRBV5-1 to TRBJ2-2; no clear D gene. This CDR3 has 13 amino acids. V lost 1 base to trimming and J lost 1 base, with 2 bases between them. Germline V gene lookup returns CDR1 SGHRS and CDR2 YFSETQ. The CDR3 is CASSLQNTGELFF. DNA for the CDR3: TGCGCCAGCAGCTTGCAGAACACCGGGGAGCTGTTTTTT.